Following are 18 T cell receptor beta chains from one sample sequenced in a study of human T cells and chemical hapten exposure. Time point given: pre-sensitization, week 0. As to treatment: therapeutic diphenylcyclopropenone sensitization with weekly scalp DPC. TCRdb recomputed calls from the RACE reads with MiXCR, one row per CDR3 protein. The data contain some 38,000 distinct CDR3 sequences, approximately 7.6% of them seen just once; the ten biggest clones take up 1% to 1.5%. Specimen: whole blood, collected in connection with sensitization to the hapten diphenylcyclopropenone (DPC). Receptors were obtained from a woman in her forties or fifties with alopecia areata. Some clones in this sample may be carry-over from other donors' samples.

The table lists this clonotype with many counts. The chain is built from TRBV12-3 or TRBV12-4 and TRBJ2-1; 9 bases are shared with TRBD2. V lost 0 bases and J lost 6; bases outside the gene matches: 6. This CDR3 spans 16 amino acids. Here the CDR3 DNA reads TGTGCCAGCAGTTTAGCGGCGAGCGGGAGGTCCAATGAGCAGTTCTTC. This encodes CASSLAASGRSNEQFF.

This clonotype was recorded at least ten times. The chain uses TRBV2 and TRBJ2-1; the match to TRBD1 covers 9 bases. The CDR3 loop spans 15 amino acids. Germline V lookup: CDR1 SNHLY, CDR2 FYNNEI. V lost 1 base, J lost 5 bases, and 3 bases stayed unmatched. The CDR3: CASSEGQGGNNEQFF. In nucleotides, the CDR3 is TGTGCCAGCAGTGAAGGACAGGGGGGGAACAATGAGCAGTTCTTC.

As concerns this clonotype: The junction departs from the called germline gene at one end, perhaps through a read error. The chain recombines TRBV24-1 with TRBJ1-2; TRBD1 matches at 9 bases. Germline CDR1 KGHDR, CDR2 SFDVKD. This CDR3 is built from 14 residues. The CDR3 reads CATSDWRTGVGYSF. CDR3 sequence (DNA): TGTGCCACCAGTGATTGGAGGACAGGGGTTGGCTACTCCTTC.

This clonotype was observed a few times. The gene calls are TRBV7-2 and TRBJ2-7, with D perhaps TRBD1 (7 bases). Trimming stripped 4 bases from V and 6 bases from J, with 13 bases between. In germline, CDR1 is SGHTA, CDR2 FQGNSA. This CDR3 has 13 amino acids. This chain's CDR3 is CASSSLQGGEQYF. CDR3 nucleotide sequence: TGTGCCAGCAGCTCCCTCCAGGGGGGCGAGCAGTACTTC.

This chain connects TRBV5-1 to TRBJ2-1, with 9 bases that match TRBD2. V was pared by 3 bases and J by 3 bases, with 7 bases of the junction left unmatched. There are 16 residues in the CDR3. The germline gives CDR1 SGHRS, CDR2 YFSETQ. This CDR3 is CASSSLAGAGYNEQFF. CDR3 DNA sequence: TGCGCCAGCAGCTCGTTAGCGGGAGCGGGCTACAATGAGCAGTTCTTC.

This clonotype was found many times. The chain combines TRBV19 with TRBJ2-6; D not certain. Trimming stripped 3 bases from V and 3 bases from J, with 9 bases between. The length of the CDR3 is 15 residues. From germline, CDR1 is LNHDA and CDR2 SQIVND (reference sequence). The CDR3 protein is CASSMRTVGANVLTF. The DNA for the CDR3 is TGTGCCAGTAGTATGAGAACAGTTGGGGCCAACGTCCTGACTTTC.

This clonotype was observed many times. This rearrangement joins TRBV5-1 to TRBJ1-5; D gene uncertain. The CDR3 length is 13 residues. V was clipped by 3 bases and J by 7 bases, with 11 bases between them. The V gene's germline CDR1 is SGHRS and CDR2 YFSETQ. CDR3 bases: TGCGCCAGCAGCTCGGACCCCAGCCAGCCCCAGCATTTT. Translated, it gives CASSSDPSQPQHF.

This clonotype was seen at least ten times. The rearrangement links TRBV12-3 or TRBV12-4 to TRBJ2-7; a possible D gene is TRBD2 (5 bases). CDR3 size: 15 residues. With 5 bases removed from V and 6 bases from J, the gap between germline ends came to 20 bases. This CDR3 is CASSAPDYWGSEQYF. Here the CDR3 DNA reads TGTGCCAGCAGTGCCCCTGACTATTGGGGTAGCGAGCAGTACTTC.

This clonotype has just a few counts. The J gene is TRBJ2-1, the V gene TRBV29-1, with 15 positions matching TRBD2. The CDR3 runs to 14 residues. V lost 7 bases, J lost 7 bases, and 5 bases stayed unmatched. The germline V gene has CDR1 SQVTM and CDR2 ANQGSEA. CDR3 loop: CSGTSGRAGNEQFF. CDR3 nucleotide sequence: TGCAGCGGGACTAGCGGGAGGGCCGGGAATGAGCAGTTCTTC.

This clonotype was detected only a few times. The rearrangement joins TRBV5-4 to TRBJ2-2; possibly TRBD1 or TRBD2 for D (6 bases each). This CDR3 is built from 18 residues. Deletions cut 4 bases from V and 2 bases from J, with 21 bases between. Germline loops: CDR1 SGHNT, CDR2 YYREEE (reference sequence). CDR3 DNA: TGTGCCAGCAGCCCATTACCCGGGGGCGGTGTAAACACCGGGGAGCTGTTTTTT. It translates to CASSPLPGGGVNTGELFF.

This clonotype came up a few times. CDR3 nucleotides: TGCAGCGGGCGGACAGGGACGAGCACAGATACGCAGTATTTT. Its translation is CSGRTGTSTDTQYF. The chain carries TRBV29-1 and TRBJ2-3; 8 bases fit TRBD1. CDR1 and CDR2 from the germline V gene are SQVTM and ANQGSEA. This CDR3 comprises 14 residues. With V trimmed by 7 bases and J by 0 bases, 6 bases remained unmatched.

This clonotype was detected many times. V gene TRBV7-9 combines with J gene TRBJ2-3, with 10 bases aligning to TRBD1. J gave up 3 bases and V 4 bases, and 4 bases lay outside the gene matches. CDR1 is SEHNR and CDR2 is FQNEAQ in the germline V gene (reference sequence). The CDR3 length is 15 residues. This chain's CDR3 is CASSSGTGVTDTQYF. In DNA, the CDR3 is TGTGCCAGCAGCTCCGGGACAGGGGTAACAGATACGCAGTATTTT.

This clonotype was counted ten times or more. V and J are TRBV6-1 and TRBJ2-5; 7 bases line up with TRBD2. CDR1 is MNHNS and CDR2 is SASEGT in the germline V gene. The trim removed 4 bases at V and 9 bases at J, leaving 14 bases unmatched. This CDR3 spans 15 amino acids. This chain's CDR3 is CASSGRREFVGAQYF. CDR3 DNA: TGTGCCAGCAGTGGGAGGCGGGAGTTTGTAGGGGCCCAGTACTTC.

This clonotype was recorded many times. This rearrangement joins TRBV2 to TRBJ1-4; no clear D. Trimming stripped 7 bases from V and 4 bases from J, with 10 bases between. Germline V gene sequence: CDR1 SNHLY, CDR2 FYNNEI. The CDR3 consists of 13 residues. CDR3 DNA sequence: TGTGCCAGCACCCTGAGCCGTAATGAAAAACTGTTTTTT. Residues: CASTLSRNEKLFF.

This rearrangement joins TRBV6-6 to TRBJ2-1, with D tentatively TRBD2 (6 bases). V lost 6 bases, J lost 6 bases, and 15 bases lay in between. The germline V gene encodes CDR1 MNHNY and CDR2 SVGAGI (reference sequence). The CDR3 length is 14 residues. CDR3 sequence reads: CASRKWEDGNEQFF. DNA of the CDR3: TGTGCCAGCAGAAAGTGGGAGGATGGCAATGAGCAGTTCTTC.

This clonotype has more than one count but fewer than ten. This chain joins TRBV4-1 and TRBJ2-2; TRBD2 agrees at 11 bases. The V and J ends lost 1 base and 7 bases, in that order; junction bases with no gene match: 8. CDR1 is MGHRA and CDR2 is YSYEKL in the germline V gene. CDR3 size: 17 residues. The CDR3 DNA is TGCGCCAGCAGCCAAGTCGCACTAGCGGGAGCTGGCGGGGAGCTGTTTTTT. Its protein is CASSQVALAGAGGELFF.

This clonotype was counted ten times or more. CDR3 DNA sequence: TGTGCCAGCAGTTTAAGACGTTCGGGCACTGAAGCTTTCTTT. Its protein product is CASSLRRSGTEAFF. The rearrangement joins TRBV12-3 or TRBV12-4 to TRBJ1-1; D remains unclear. Trimming stripped 2 bases from V and 4 bases from J, with 11 bases between. The CDR3 totals 14 residues.

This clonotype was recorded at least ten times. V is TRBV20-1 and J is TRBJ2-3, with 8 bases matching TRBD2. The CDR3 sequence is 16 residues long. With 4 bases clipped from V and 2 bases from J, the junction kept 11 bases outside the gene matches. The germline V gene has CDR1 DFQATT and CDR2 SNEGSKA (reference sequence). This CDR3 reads CSATRWGSGVTDTQYF. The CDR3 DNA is TGCAGTGCTACCAGGTGGGGTAGCGGGGTCACAGATACGCAGTATTTT.